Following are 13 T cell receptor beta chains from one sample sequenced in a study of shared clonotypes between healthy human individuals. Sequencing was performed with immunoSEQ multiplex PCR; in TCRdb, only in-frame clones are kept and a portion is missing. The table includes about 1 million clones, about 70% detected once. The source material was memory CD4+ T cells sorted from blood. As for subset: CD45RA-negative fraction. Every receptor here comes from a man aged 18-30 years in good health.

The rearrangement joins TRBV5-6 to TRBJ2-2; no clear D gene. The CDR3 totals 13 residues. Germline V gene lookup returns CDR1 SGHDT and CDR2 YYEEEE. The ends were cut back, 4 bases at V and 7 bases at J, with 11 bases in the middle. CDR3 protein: CASSLGIFGELFF. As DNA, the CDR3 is TGTGCCAGCAGCCTTGGTATCTTCGGGGAGCTGTTTTTT.

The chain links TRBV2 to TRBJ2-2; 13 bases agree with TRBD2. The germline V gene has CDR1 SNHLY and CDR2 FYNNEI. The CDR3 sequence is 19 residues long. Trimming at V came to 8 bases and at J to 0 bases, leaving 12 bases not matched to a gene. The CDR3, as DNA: TGTGCCAGCCGAAAAACTAGCGGGAGGGGACGCGCGAACACCGGGGAGCTGTTTTTT. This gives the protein CASRKTSGRGRANTGELFF.

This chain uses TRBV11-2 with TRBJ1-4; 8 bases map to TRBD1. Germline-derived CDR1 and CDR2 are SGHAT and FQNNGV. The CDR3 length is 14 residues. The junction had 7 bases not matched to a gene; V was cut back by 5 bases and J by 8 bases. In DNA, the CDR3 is TGTGCCAGCAGCCCCGGGACAGGACAGGAAAAACTGTTTTTT. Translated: CASSPGTGQEKLFF.

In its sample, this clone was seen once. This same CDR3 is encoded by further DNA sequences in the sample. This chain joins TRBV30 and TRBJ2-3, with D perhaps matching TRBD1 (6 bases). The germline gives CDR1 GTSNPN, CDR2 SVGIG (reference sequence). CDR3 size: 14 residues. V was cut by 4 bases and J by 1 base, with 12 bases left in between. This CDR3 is CAWKWGPGTDTQYF. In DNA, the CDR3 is TGTGCCTGGAAATGGGGGCCAGGCACAGATACGCAGTATTTT.

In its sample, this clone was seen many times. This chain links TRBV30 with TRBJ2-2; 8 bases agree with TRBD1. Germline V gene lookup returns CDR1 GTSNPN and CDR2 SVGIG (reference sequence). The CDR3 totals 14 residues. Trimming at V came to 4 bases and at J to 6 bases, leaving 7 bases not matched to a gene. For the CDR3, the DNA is TGTGCCTGGAACAGGGGGTTAGCCCCCGGGGAGCTGTTTTTT. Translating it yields CAWNRGLAPGELFF.

The CDR3 spells CASTEGQGSSPLHF. CDR3 in DNA: TGTGCCAGCACCGAAGGCCAGGGATCATCACCCCTCCACTTT. The genes are TRBV25-1 and TRBJ1-6; possible D gene TRBD1, 5 bases. The ends were cut back, 7 bases at V and 10 bases at J, with 17 bases in the middle. From germline, CDR1 is MGHDK and CDR2 SYGVNS. This CDR3 is 14 amino acids long.

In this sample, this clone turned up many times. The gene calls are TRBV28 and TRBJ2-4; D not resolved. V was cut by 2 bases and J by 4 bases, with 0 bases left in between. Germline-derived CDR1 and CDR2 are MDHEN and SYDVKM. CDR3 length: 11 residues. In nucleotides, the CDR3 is TGTGCCAGCAGTTTAAAAAACATTCAGTACTTC. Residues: CASSLKNIQYF.

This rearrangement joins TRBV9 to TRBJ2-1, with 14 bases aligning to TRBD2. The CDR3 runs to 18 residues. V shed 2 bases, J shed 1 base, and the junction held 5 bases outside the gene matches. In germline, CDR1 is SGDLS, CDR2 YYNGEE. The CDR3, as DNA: TGTGCCAGCAGCGTTGGGACTAGCGGGGGTCTTTCCTACAATGAGCAGTTCTTC. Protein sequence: CASSVGTSGGLSYNEQFF.

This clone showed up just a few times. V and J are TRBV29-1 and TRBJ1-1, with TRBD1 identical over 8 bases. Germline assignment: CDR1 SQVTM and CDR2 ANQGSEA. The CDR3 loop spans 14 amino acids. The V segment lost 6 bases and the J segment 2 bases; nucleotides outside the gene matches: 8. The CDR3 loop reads CSVRQGAGNTEAFF. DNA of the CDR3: TGCAGCGTCCGCCAGGGGGCCGGAAACACTGAAGCTTTCTTT. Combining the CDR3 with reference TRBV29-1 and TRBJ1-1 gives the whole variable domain SAVISQKPSRDICQRGTSLTIQCQVDSQVTMMFWYRQQPGQSLTLIATANQGSEATYESGFVIDKFPISRPNLTFSTLTVSNMSPEDSSIYLCSVRQGAGNTEAFFGQGTRLTVV.

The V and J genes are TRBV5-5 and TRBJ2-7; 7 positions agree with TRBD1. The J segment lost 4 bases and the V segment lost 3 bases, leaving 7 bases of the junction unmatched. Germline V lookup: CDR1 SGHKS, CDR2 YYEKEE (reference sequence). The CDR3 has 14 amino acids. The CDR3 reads CASSSYGTAYEQYF. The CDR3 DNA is TGTGCCAGCAGCTCCTATGGGACAGCGTACGAGCAGTACTTC.

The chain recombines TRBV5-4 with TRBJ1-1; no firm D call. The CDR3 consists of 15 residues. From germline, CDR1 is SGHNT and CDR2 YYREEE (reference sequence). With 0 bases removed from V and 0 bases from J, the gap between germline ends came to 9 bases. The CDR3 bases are TGTGCCAGCAGCTTGGCGGGCGGTTTGAACACTGAAGCTTTCTTT. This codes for CASSLAGGLNTEAFF.

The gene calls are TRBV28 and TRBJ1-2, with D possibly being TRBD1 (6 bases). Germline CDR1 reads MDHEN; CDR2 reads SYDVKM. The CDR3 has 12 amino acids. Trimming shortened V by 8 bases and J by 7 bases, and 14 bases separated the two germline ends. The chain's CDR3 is CASATGFGGYTF. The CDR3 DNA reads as TGTGCCAGCGCCACAGGGTTCGGTGGCTACACCTTC.

CDR3 sequence reads: CASSGGLAGVSEQFF. For the CDR3, the DNA is TGTGCCAGCAGTGGGGGACTAGCGGGAGTCAGTGAGCAGTTCTTC. The genes are TRBV6-1 and TRBJ2-1, with 14 bases identical to TRBD2. V lost 4 bases, J lost 9 bases, and 5 bases stayed unmatched. CDR1 MNHNS and CDR2 SASEGT come from the germline V gene. The CDR3 is made up of 15 amino acids.